The T cell receptor (beta chain) described here comes from a study of shared clonotypes between healthy human individuals. As for the study in general: Per donor, CD8 memory used one plate, CD8 naive used two, CD4 memory used three and CD4 naive used three.

From germline, CDR1 is MNHNS and CDR2 SASEGT. This CDR3 spans 15 amino acids. Notes on this clone: What it recognizes is unknown.

General study results and limits: It was the non-shared clonotypes that had lower generation probabilities than clonotypes shared by all four donors.

This was a deep-level run. Repertoires were generated with immunoSEQ multiplex PCR, while TCRdb's copy carries only in-frame clones and drops some. Of about 710,000 clones listed, around 78% are singletons. The specimen was memory CD4+ T cells sorted from blood. Specified subset: CD45RA-negative fraction. The TCR was taken from a woman in her twenties or thirties in good health. The chain recombines TRBV6-1 with TRBJ2-5; 10 bases align to TRBD2. The J call may be wrong; the DNA end is better matched by TRBJ2-7. In nucleotides, the CDR3 is TGTGCCAGCAGTGAACCTGGACTAGCGGACTACGAGCAGTACTTC. Translation gives CASSEPGLADYEQYF.